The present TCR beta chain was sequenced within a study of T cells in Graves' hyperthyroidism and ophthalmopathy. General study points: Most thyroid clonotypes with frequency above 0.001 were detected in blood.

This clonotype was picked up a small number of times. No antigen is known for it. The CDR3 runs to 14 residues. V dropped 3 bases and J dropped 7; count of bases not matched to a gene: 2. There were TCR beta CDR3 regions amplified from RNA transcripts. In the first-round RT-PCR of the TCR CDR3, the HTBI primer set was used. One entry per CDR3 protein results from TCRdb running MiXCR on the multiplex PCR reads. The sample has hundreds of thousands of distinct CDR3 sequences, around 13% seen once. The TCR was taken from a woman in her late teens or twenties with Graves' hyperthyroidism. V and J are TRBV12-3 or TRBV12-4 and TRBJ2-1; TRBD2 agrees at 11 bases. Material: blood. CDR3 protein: CASSFLAGGNEQFF. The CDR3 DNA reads TGTGCCAGCAGTTTCTTAGCGGGAGGGAATGAGCAGTTCTTC.